The next 15 T cell receptor beta chains were all read from a single sample in a study of T cell responses to AZD1222 COVID-19 vaccine. This table comes from immunoSEQ multiplex PCR, and its TCRdb copy is limited to in-frame clones, with some not included. The data hold fewer than 200,000 clones, with 70% to 90% observed a single time. The material sequenced was peripheral blood, taken on day 0 of AZD1222 vaccination. The receptors originated from an adult in good health.

With respect to this clone: The same CDR3 arises from other DNA sequences in this sample as well. This chain links TRBV5-1 with TRBJ2-7, with D maybe TRBD1 (5 bases). The CDR3 contains 13 residues. Germline CDR1 reads SGHRS; CDR2 reads YFSETQ. The ends were cut back, 2 bases at V and 3 bases at J, with 9 bases in the middle. The CDR3 loop is CASSLARDYEQYF. Written as DNA, the CDR3 is TGCGCCAGCAGCTTAGCCAGGGACTACGAGCAGTACTTC. The complete variable domain, with remaining parts taken from reference TRBV5-1 and TRBJ2-7, reads KAGVTQTPRYLIKTRGQQVTLSCSPISGHRSVSWYQQTPGQGLQFLFEYFSETQRNKGNFPGRFSGRQFSNSRSEMNVSTLELGDSALYLCASSLARDYEQYFGPGTRLTVT.

CDR3 sequence: CATSRDFRLVGYEQYF. CDR3 sequence (DNA): TGTGCCACCAGCAGAGATTTCCGGCTAGTGGGATACGAGCAGTACTTC. The chain has TRBV15 and TRBJ2-7; D call uncertain. Germline V gene sequence: CDR1 LNHNV, CDR2 YYDKDF (reference sequence). This CDR3 contains 16 residues. Trimming shortened V by 0 bases and J by 4 bases, and 16 bases separated the two germline ends.

This chain joins TRBV5-5 and TRBJ1-2; 7 nucleotides match TRBD1. CDR1 SGHKS and CDR2 YYEKEE come from the germline V gene (reference sequence). V was clipped by 2 bases and J by 1 base; unmatched bases: 8. CDR3 length: 16 residues. CDR3 loop: CASSFKTGRDNYGYTF. For the CDR3, the DNA is TGTGCCAGCAGCTTCAAGACAGGGAGGGATAACTATGGCTACACCTTC. Based on the CDR3 plus reference TRBV5-5 and TRBJ1-2, the full variable domain is DAGVTQSPTHLIKTRGQQVTLRCSPISGHKSVSWYQQVLGQGPQFIFQYYEKEERGRGNFPDRFSARQFPNYSSELNVNALLLGDSALYLCASSFKTGRDNYGYTFGSGTRLTVV.

V and J are TRBV19 and TRBJ1-4; 7 bases are a match to TRBD1. V shed 7 bases and J 7 bases; nucleotides not matched to a gene: 15. Germline CDR1 LNHDA, CDR2 SQIVND (reference sequence). The CDR3 is made up of 16 amino acids. In DNA, the CDR3 is TGTGCCAGTAATAAGGGATCGGGACAGCTAGGTGAAAAACTGTTTTTT. It translates to CASNKGSGQLGEKLFF.

V usage is TRBV5-6 and J usage is TRBJ1-5; D is ambiguous. The ends were cut back, 0 bases at V and 5 bases at J, with 12 bases in the middle. The germline V gene has CDR1 SGHDT and CDR2 YYEEEE. The CDR3 runs to 15 residues. This CDR3 is CASSLAGQADQPQHF. CDR3 DNA sequence: TGTGCCAGCAGCTTGGCCGGTCAAGCCGATCAGCCCCAGCATTTT.

The chain joins TRBV18 to TRBJ1-5; 7 nucleotides agree with TRBD1. There are 14 residues in the CDR3. The V and J ends lost 2 bases and 9 bases, in that order; junction bases with no gene match: 7. Per the germline V gene, CDR1 is KGHSH and CDR2 is LQKENI. CDR3 bases: TGTGCCAGCTCACCAGACAGGGTCAATGGGCCCCAGCATTTT. Translating gives CASSPDRVNGPQHF. The variable domain in full, with the rest retrieved from reference TRBV18 and TRBJ1-5, is NAGVMQNPRHLVRRRGQEARLRCSPMKGHSHVYWYRQLPEEGLKFMVYLQKENIIDESGMPKERFSAEFPKEGPSILRIQQVVRGDSAAYFCASSPDRVNGPQHFGDGTRLSIL.

The V call is TRBV6-4, the J call TRBJ1-5, with D perhaps TRBD1 (5 bases). V gave up 4 bases and J gave up 7 bases, with 20 bases separating them. Looked up from germline, CDR1 is MRHNA and CDR2 is SNTAGT. The CDR3 totals 16 residues. This chain's CDR3 is CASSVRRPRVIQPQHF. In nucleotides, the CDR3 is TGTGCCAGCAGTGTTAGAAGACCCAGGGTGATCCAGCCCCAGCATTTT.

The chain links TRBV9 to TRBJ2-7; D uncertain. This CDR3 comprises 14 residues. Germline CDR1 is SGDLS and CDR2 is YYNGEE. Trimming left V 1 base short and J 0 bases short, with 8 bases between. DNA for the CDR3: TGTGCCAGCAGCGTAACCCCCACCTCCTACGAGCAGTACTTC. Its protein is CASSVTPTSYEQYF.

J is TRBJ1-2 and V is TRBV3-1 (or the pseudogene TRBV3-2); 7 nucleotides match TRBD1. J was trimmed by 3 bases and V by 4 bases; bases with no gene match: 8. The CDR3 totals 15 residues. Germline loops: CDR1 LGHDT, CDR2 YNNKEL (reference sequence). The chain's CDR3 is CASSRRQGRDYGYTF. For the CDR3, the DNA is TGTGCCAGCAGCCGCCGACAGGGTAGGGACTATGGCTACACCTTC.

This chain joins TRBV27 and TRBJ2-2; 9 bases line up with TRBD1. The V segment lost 4 bases and the J segment 2 bases; nucleotides outside the gene matches: 5. The CDR3 spans 16 residues. The germline gives CDR1 MNHEY, CDR2 SMNVEV (reference sequence). The CDR3 region has the DNA TGTGCCAGCAGTTACAGGGGGCGTTTTAACACCGGGGAGCTGTTTTTT. Protein sequence: CASSYRGRFNTGELFF.

This clone came up once. This sequence joins TRBV5-1 and TRBJ1-2; the D gene is possibly TRBD1 (5 bases). V gave up 0 bases and J gave up 4 bases, with 10 bases separating them. Germline V gives CDR1 SGHRS, CDR2 YFSETQ. CDR3 size: 14 residues. The CDR3 DNA reads TGCGCCAGCAGCTTGGGGGACGGATTCTATGGCTACACCTTC. Its protein is CASSLGDGFYGYTF.

In this sample, this clone turned up once. The chain employs TRBV21-1 and TRBJ2-2; the table assigns TRBD1, which was not confirmed against the DNA. TRBV21-1 is an annotated pseudogene. The CDR3 loop spans 14 amino acids. This chain's CDR3 is CASLGQGVTGELFF. CDR3 nucleotide sequence: TGTGCCAGCTTGGGACAGGGTGTAACCGGGGAGCTGTTTTTT.

The gene calls are TRBV4-3 and TRBJ2-3, with a weak D call TRBD2 (8 bases). The germline V and J ends were trimmed by 3 bases and 3 bases, with 25 bases remaining between them. This CDR3 has 19 amino acids. Germline V gene lookup returns CDR1 LGHNA and CDR2 YSLEER. CDR3 bases: TGCGCCAGCAGCCAGCTGCATTCGTTTAGCGGGACAGAGACAGATACGCAGTATTTT. Its translation: CASSQLHSFSGTETDTQYF.

This clone was observed a single time. The chain joins TRBV28 to TRBJ2-7; no definite D call. V lost 8 bases and J 6 bases, leaving 14 bases between the germline ends. CDR1 and CDR2 (germline): MDHEN, SYDVKM. This CDR3 has 12 residues. CDR3 amino acids: CASATYVGEQYF. In nucleotides, the CDR3 is TGTGCCAGCGCGACCTACGTGGGCGAGCAGTACTTC.

The gene calls are TRBV5-1 and TRBJ2-7, with 7 bases fitting TRBD2. The CDR3 consists of 15 residues. The germline V gene has CDR1 SGHRS and CDR2 YFSETQ. Trimming at V came to 5 bases and at J to 6 bases, leaving 14 bases not matched to a gene. The CDR3 is CASSSVGEGATEQYF. The CDR3 bases are TGCGCCAGCAGTTCTGTTGGGGAGGGAGCGACCGAGCAGTACTTC.